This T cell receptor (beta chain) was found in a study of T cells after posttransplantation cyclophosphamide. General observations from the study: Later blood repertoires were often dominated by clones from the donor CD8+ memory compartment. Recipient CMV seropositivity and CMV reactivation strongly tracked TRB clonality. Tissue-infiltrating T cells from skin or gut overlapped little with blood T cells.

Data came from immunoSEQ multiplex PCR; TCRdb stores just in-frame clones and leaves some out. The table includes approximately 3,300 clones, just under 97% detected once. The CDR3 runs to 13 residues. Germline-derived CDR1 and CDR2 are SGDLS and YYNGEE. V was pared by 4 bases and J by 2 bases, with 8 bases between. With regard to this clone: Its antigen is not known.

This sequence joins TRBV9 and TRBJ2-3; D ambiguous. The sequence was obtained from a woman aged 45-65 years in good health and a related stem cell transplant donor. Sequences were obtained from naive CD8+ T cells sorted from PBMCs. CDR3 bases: TGTGCCAGCAGCCCGAGCTCCACAGATACGCAGTATTTT. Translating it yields CASSPSSTDTQYF.